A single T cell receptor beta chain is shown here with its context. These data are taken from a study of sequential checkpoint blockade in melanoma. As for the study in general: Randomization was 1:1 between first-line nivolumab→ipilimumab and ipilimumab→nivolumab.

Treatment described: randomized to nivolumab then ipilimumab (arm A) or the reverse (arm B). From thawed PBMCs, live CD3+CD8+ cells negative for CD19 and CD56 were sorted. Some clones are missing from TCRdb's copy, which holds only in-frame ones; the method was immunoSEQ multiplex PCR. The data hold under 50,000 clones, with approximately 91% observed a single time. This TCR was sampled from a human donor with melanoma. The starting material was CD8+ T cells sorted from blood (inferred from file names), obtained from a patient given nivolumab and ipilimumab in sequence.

The DNA of the CDR3 is TGTGCCATCAGTGATCCGGACAGGCAAGAGACCCAGTACTTC. Residues: CAISDPDRQETQYF. The chain recombines TRBV10-3 with TRBJ2-5; 7 bases are a match to TRBD1. Trimming at V came to 3 bases and at J to 2 bases, leaving 3 bases not matched to a gene. Germline values: CDR1 ENHRY, CDR2 SYGVKD. The CDR3 loop spans 14 amino acids.